Following are 13 T cell receptor beta chains from one sample sequenced in a study of blood T cell repertoires in COVID-19. The repertoire was sequenced with immunoSEQ multiplex PCR; TCRdb's copy has only in-frame clones and lacks some. The sample has hundreds of thousands of clones; roughly four fifths are singletons. The sample was peripheral blood. Receptors originate from a man at least 80 years old with acute or convalescent COVID-19.

To note about this clone: This sample includes further DNA sequences coding for the same CDR3. The V gene is TRBV4-1, the J gene TRBJ1-4; 9 bases align to TRBD1. V lost 3 bases and J lost 2; bases outside the gene matches: 1. The germline V gene encodes CDR1 MGHRA and CDR2 YSYEKL. This CDR3 is built from 15 residues. The CDR3 nucleotides are TGCGCCAGCAGCCAGGGACAGGGCACTAATGAAAAACTGTTTTTT. Translated, it gives CASSQGQGTNEKLFF.

This sequence joins TRBV4-1 and TRBJ2-3, with a tentative D call TRBD2 (7 bases). The CDR3 covers 18 residues. The germline V and J ends were trimmed by 1 base and 3 bases, with 20 bases remaining between them. Germline V gene lookup returns CDR1 MGHRA and CDR2 YSYEKL. CDR3 nucleotides: TGCGCCAGCAGCCAAGGAAGGGGGAGGGCCAGTATTACAGATACGCAGTATTTT. Translating it yields CASSQGRGRASITDTQYF.

This clone was observed once. The V call is TRBV7-2, the J call TRBJ1-4; TRBD1 is a possible D gene (6 bases). Trimming pared 5 bases from V and 4 bases from J, leaving 14 bases between. This CDR3 spans 15 amino acids. The V gene's germline CDR1 is SGHTA and CDR2 FQGNSA. Here the CDR3 DNA reads TGTGCCAGCAGCCCCTGGGACACCTTTAATGAAAAACTGTTTTTT. It translates to CASSPWDTFNEKLFF. The variable domain in full, completed from reference TRBV7-2 and TRBJ1-4, reads GAGVSQSPSNKVTEKGKDVELRCDPISGHTALYWYRQSLGQGLEFLIYFQGNSAPDKSGLPSDRFSAERTGGSVSTLTIQRTQQEDSAVYLCASSPWDTFNEKLFFGSGTQLSVL.

The chain employs TRBV6-2 or TRBV6-3 and TRBJ2-7; tentatively, D is TRBD2 (6 bases). Trimming removed 4 bases at V and 2 bases at J, with 18 bases between. Germline CDR1 and CDR2: MNHEY and SVGEGT. The CDR3 loop spans 16 amino acids. The CDR3: CASSFPRTTQAYEQYF. The CDR3 nucleotides read TGTGCCAGCAGTTTCCCCCGGACTACCCAAGCCTACGAGCAGTACTTC.

This clone was seen a handful of times. CDR3 region: CASSPPGQGIPFSYEQYF. CDR3 coding DNA: TGTGCCAGCAGCCCACCGGGACAGGGGATCCCATTTTCCTACGAGCAGTACTTC. The chain carries TRBV3-1 (or the pseudogene TRBV3-2) and TRBJ2-7, with 10 bases aligning to TRBD1. The germline gives CDR1 LGHDT, CDR2 YNNKEL (reference sequence). The CDR3 consists of 18 residues. With V trimmed by 4 bases and J by 1 base, 13 bases remained unmatched.

The chain recombines TRBV14 with TRBJ2-2, with 10 bases that match TRBD2. The germline V gene has CDR1 SGHDN and CDR2 FVKESK. The CDR3 covers 17 residues. With V trimmed by 1 base and J by 6 bases, 8 bases remained unmatched. DNA for the CDR3: TGTGCCAGCAGCCAAGGAGAGCTAGCGGGAGTTCCCGGGGAGCTGTTTTTT. It encodes CASSQGELAGVPGELFF.

V and J are TRBV19 and TRBJ2-2; TRBD1 matches at 9 bases. Germline CDR1 is LNHDA and CDR2 is SQIVND (reference sequence). The CDR3 length is 14 residues. The V segment lost 8 bases and the J segment 7 bases; nucleotides outside the gene matches: 8. As DNA, the CDR3 is TGTGCCAGTTGCCGGGACAGGGCGATCGGGGAGCTGTTTTTT. This encodes CASCRDRAIGELFF.

The chain couples TRBV19 to TRBJ1-2, with 11 bases that match TRBD1. Germline assignment: CDR1 LNHDA and CDR2 SQIVND (reference sequence). Trimming at V came to 4 bases and at J to 4 bases, leaving 5 bases not matched to a gene. This CDR3 region has 15 residues. In nucleotides, the CDR3 is TGTGCCAGTAGTACAGGACAGGGGGCCCGCTATGGCTACACCTTC. Its protein product is CASSTGQGARYGYTF.

This clone was recorded only once. The chain couples TRBV5-1 to TRBJ2-3; possibly TRBD1 for D (6 bases). Germline CDR1 SGHRS, CDR2 YFSETQ. The CDR3 consists of 15 residues. The ends were cut back, 4 bases at V and 3 bases at J, with 15 bases in the middle. CDR3 DNA: TGCGCCAGCAGCGCCAGGGGTGAGGGGACAGATACGCAGTATTTT. This translates into CASSARGEGTDTQYF.

The genes are TRBV6-5 and TRBJ1-2, with 7 bases lining up with TRBD1. The CDR3 length is 15 residues. The V gene's germline CDR1 is MNHEY and CDR2 SVGAGI. Germline trimming cut 5 bases from V and 4 bases from J; bases unmatched to any gene: 10. The CDR3 sequence is CASSRSGTAFYGYTF. The DNA of the CDR3 is TGTGCCAGCAGTCGCTCCGGGACAGCTTTCTATGGCTACACCTTC.

The V gene is TRBV19, the J gene TRBJ1-4; 9 positions match TRBD1. J lost 6 bases, V lost 2 bases, and 4 bases had no gene match. The CDR3 covers 15 residues. CDR1 is LNHDA, CDR2 SQIVND, per germline (reference sequence). The CDR3 loop reads CASSIRTGAYEKLFF. The CDR3 DNA sequence: TGTGCCAGTAGTATACGGACAGGGGCTTATGAAAAACTGTTTTTT.

The DNA of the CDR3 is TGTGCCAGCTGGCGGGGGTTAGGAAACACCATATATTTT. It codes for CASWRGLGNTIYF. V and J are TRBV6-5 and TRBJ1-3; the D gene is possibly TRBD1 (5 bases). Between the trimmed V and J ends, which lost 8 bases and 4 bases, there was a span of 12 bases. Per germline, CDR1 MNHEY and CDR2 SVGAGI. The CDR3 has 13 residues.

The chain employs TRBV7-9 and TRBJ1-1; D is uncertain. Trimming stripped 5 bases from V and 8 bases from J, with 9 bases between. The germline gives CDR1 SEHNR, CDR2 FQNEAQ (reference sequence). This CDR3 comprises 11 residues. CDR3 sequence: CASSPYWEAFF. The DNA of the CDR3 is TGTGCCAGCAGCCCCTACTGGGAAGCTTTCTTT.